This T cell receptor beta chain was sequenced during a study of radiotherapy plus CTLA-4 blockade in lung cancer. Study in general: Approximately 18% of patients responded objectively, and around 32% achieved disease control.

V shed 5 bases, J shed 2 bases, and the junction held 6 bases outside the gene matches. The CDR3 is made up of 15 amino acids. Germline CDR1 SGHTA, CDR2 FQGNSA. Study-level findings and limits: TCR clones of tumor origin grew in blood after radiotherapy plus ipilimumab.

A word on this clone: Its specificity is unknown.

The data were produced by immunoSEQ multiplex PCR, yet TCRdb's version contains in-frame clones alone and is incomplete. The sample has 84,000 or so clones, approximately 82% seen once. In chemo-refractory metastatic non-small-cell lung cancer, patients got ipilimumab CTLA-4 blockade together with focal radiation. This receptor was identified in a human donor with non-small cell lung cancer that progressed on radiotherapy plus ipilimumab. The material sequenced was peripheral blood, taken from a patient treated with radiotherapy plus ipilimumab. The chain links TRBV7-2 to TRBJ2-7; 10 bases align to TRBD2. The CDR3 is CASSPGTSAPYEQYF. Written as DNA, the CDR3 is TGTGCCAGCAGCCCCGGGACTAGCGCTCCCTACGAGCAGTACTTC.